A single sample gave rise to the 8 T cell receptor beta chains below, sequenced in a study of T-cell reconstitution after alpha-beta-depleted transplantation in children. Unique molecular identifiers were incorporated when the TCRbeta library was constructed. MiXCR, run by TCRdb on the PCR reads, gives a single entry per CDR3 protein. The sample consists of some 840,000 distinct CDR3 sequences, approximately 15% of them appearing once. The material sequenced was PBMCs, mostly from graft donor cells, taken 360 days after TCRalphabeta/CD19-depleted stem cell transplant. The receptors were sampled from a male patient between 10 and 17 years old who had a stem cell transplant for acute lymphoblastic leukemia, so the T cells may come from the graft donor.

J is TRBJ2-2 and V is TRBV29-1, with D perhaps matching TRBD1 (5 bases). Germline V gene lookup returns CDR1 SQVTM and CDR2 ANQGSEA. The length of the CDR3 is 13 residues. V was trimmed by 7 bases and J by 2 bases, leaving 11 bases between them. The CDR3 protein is CSGKDRNTGELFF. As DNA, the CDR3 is TGCAGCGGAAAAGACAGAAACACCGGGGAGCTGTTTTTT.

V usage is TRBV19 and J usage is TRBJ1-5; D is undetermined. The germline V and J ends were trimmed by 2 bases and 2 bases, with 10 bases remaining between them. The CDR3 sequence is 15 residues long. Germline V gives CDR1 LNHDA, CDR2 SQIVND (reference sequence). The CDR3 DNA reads TGTGCCAGTAGTATAATTTTGGCAGGCAATCAGCCCCAGCATTTT. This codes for CASSIILAGNQPQHF.

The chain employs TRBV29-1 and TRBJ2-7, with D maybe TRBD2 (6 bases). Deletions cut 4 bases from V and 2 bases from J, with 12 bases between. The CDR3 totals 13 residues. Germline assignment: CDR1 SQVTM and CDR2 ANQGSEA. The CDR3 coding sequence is TGCAGCGTTGTGACCGCGGGGCCCTACGAGCAGTACTTC. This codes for CSVVTAGPYEQYF.

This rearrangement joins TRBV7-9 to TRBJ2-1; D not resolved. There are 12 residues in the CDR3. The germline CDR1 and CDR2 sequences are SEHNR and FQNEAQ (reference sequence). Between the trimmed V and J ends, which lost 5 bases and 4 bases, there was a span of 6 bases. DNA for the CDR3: TGTGCCAGCAGCCAGCGATACAATGAGCAGTTCTTC. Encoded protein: CASSQRYNEQFF.

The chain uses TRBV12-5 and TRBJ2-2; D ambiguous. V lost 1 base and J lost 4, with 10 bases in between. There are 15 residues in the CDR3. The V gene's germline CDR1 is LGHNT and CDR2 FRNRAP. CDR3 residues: CASGLASLGTGELFF. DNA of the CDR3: TGTGCTAGTGGTTTGGCGTCTCTCGGCACCGGGGAGCTGTTTTTT.

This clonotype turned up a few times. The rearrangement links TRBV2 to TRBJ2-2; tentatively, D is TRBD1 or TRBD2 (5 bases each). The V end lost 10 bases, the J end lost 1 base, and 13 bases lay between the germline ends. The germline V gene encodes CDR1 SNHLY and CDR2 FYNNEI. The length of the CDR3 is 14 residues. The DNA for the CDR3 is TGTGCCACACCGGGGCAGAGGAACACCGGGGAGCTGTTTTTT. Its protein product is CATPGQRNTGELFF.

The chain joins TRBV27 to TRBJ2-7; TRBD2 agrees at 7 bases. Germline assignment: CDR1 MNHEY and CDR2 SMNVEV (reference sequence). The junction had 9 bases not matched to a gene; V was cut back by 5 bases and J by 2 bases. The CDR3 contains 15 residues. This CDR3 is CASSLSSGLTYEQYF. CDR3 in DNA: TGTGCCAGCAGTCTCTCTAGCGGACTCACCTACGAGCAGTACTTC.

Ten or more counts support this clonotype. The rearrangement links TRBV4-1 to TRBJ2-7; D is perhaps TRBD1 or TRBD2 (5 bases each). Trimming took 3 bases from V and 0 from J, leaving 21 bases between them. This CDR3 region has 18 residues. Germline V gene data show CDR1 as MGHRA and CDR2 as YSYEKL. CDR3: CASSQFSSPGPRSYEQYF. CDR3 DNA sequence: TGCGCCAGCAGCCAGTTTTCGTCTCCGGGGCCGCGCTCCTACGAGCAGTACTTC.